This entry lists 27 T cell receptor beta chains sequenced from one sample in a study of T cells after yellow fever vaccination. TCRdb re-analysed the 5' RACE reads in MiXCR, keeping a single row per CDR3 protein. There are just under 600,000 distinct CDR3 sequences in the sample; 13% occur only once, and roughly 13% lies in the top ten. The sample was PBMCs, taken on the day of the yellow fever booster vaccination. The receptors derive from a man aged 30 to 39 who received the YFV17D yellow fever vaccine.

The rearrangement uses TRBV7-2 and TRBJ2-7; the match to TRBD2 covers 12 bases. The CDR3 totals 15 residues. The V gene end was trimmed by 8 bases and the J gene end by 3 bases; junction bases not matched to a gene: 8. Germline CDR1 SGHTA, CDR2 FQGNSA. The chain's CDR3 is CASQITSGGFYEQYF. Written as DNA, the CDR3 is TGTGCCAGCCAGATTACTAGCGGGGGGTTCTACGAGCAGTACTTC.

The chain joins TRBV28 to TRBJ2-1; D remains unclear. The CDR3 loop spans 14 amino acids. CDR1 MDHEN and CDR2 SYDVKM come from the germline V gene. The V gene lost 9 bases and the J gene lost 4 bases, with 16 bases spanning the gap. CDR3 sequence reads: CASGRQMGYNEQFF. CDR3 DNA sequence: TGTGCCAGTGGGCGGCAGATGGGGTACAATGAGCAGTTCTTC.

The J gene is TRBJ2-5, the V gene TRBV4-1; D is possibly TRBD2 (5 bases). The V gene's germline CDR1 is MGHRA and CDR2 YSYEKL. Trimming shortened V by 6 bases and J by 0 bases, and 11 bases separated the two germline ends. The CDR3 length is 14 residues. The CDR3 protein is CASRDSPYQETQYF. CDR3 sequence (DNA): TGCGCCAGCAGGGACTCTCCGTACCAAGAGACCCAGTACTTC.

This clonotype was detected many times. The rearrangement uses TRBV12-3 or TRBV12-4 and TRBJ2-1; D not resolved. The CDR3 has 13 amino acids. Trimming left V 6 bases short and J 4 bases short, with 10 bases between. The DNA for the CDR3 is TGTGCCAGCAGCCCCGGGCCGTACAATGAGCAGTTCTTC. It translates to CASSPGPYNEQFF.

This clonotype has only a few counts. J is TRBJ2-7 and V is TRBV9; D call uncertain. V gave up 4 bases and J gave up 1 base, with 12 bases separating them. The CDR3 runs to 14 residues. CDR1 SGDLS and CDR2 YYNGEE come from the germline V gene. CDR3 sequence reads: CASSYQDGSYEQYF. CDR3 DNA: TGTGCCAGCAGCTACCAGGACGGTTCCTACGAGCAGTACTTC. The whole variable domain, filled in from reference TRBV9 and TRBJ2-7, reads DSGVTQTPKHLITATGQRVTLRCSPRSGDLSVYWYQQSLDQGLQFLIQYYNGEERAKGNILERFSAQQFPDLHSELNLSSLELGDSALYFCASSYQDGSYEQYFGPGTRLTVT.

The sample holds a few counts of this clonotype. The chain joins TRBV6-1 to TRBJ2-7, with TRBD2 matching 12 bases. The CDR3 has 15 amino acids. V lost 6 bases to trimming and J lost 3 bases; unmatched junction nucleotides: 6. Germline V gives CDR1 MNHNS, CDR2 SASEGT. This chain's CDR3 is CASSMTSGSLYEQYF. The DNA of the CDR3 is TGTGCCAGCAGCATGACTAGCGGGAGTCTCTACGAGCAGTACTTC.

As DNA, the CDR3 is TGTGCCAGCAGTTGGCAGGTCAATCAGCCCCAGCATTTT. It is translated as CASSWQVNQPQHF. V usage is TRBV6-2 or TRBV6-3 and J usage is TRBJ1-5; D remains ambiguous. The germline CDR1 and CDR2 sequences are MNHEY and SVGEGT. Trimming shortened V by 4 bases and J by 3 bases, and 7 bases separated the two germline ends. The CDR3 loop spans 13 amino acids.

This clonotype was seen a handful of times. The gene calls are TRBV7-2 and TRBJ2-7; 7 nucleotides line up with TRBD1. V dropped 3 bases and J dropped 7; count of bases not matched to a gene: 6. The CDR3 has 13 residues. Germline values: CDR1 SGHTA, CDR2 FQGNSA. This CDR3 reads CASSFRTGEEQYF. CDR3 coding DNA: TGTGCCAGCAGCTTTCGAACAGGGGAAGAGCAGTACTTC.

This clonotype was observed a handful of times. This chain uses TRBV6-5 with TRBJ1-6; no definite D call. The CDR3 extends over 16 amino acids. Deletions cut 4 bases from V and 3 bases from J, with 13 bases between. Germline V gene lookup returns CDR1 MNHEY and CDR2 SVGAGI. The CDR3 reads CASSFTSPGYNSPLHF. CDR3 DNA: TGTGCCAGCAGTTTCACTTCTCCGGGCTATAATTCACCCCTCCACTTT.

The V call is TRBV7-2, the J call TRBJ1-6; no clear D. Trimming took 7 bases from V and 7 from J, leaving 14 bases between them. CDR1 SGHTA and CDR2 FQGNSA come from the germline V gene. The CDR3 is 14 amino acids. The CDR3 loop is CASNPDRENSPLHF. CDR3 bases: TGTGCCAGCAACCCCGACCGAGAGAATTCACCCCTCCACTTT.

V usage is TRBV28 and J usage is TRBJ1-2, with 7 nucleotides matching TRBD1. The CDR3 is made up of 15 amino acids. The germline V gene has CDR1 MDHEN and CDR2 SYDVKM. Trimming removed 4 bases from V and 1 base from J; junction bases left unmatched: 6. CDR3 coding DNA: TGTGCCAGCAGTTACCTGACAGGGATTAACTATGGCTACACCTTC. As protein: CASSYLTGINYGYTF.

V is TRBV20-1 and J is TRBJ2-7, with 9 bases identical to TRBD1. CDR3 length: 13 amino acids. The V gene's germline CDR1 is DFQATT and CDR2 SNEGSKA (reference sequence). V was pared by 6 bases and J by 2 bases, with 5 bases of the junction left unmatched. The CDR3 DNA follows: TGCAGTGCAACGGACAGGGGCCCCTACGAGCAGTACTTC. As protein: CSATDRGPYEQYF.

The chain combines TRBV7-2 with TRBJ2-3; D is unclear. The CDR3 covers 13 residues. Germline CDR1 is SGHTA and CDR2 is FQGNSA. Trimming took 5 bases from V and 5 from J, leaving 11 bases between them. CDR3 in DNA: TGTGCCAGCAGCCCCCGCAGAGAAGATACGCAGTATTTT. Translated, it gives CASSPRREDTQYF.

The rearrangement uses TRBV18 and TRBJ1-4, with a tentative D call TRBD1 (6 bases). Between the trimmed V and J ends, which lost 4 bases and 5 bases, there was a span of 11 bases. Germline assignment: CDR1 KGHSH and CDR2 LQKENI. There are 14 residues in the CDR3. CDR3 sequence: CASSRTEGNEKLFF. CDR3 DNA: TGTGCCAGCTCACGGACAGAGGGGAATGAAAAACTGTTTTTT.

This clonotype showed up just a few times. The chain couples TRBV15 to TRBJ2-2; TRBD2 agrees at 8 bases. V was clipped by 0 bases and J by 4 bases; unmatched bases: 7. The CDR3 is made up of 17 amino acids. From germline, CDR1 is LNHNV and CDR2 YYDKDF (reference sequence). CDR3 in DNA: TGTGCCACCAGCAGAGATTCGCAAGCGGGAGTCACCGGGGAGCTGTTTTTT. Translating it yields CATSRDSQAGVTGELFF.

A few counts support this clonotype. The chain has TRBV19 and TRBJ2-2; D is ambiguous. The CDR3 sequence is 14 residues long. CDR1 is LNHDA, CDR2 SQIVND, per germline (reference sequence). V dropped 6 bases and J dropped 0 bases, with 8 bases sitting between them. The CDR3 DNA reads TGTGCCAGTAGCGGTAGGACGAACACCGGGGAGCTGTTTTTT. It encodes CASSGRTNTGELFF.

The chain uses TRBV5-8 and TRBJ2-5; D may correspond to TRBD1 or TRBD2 (5 bases each). Germline CDR1 reads SGHTS; CDR2 reads YDEGEE. V lost 4 bases to trimming and J lost 4 bases, with 17 bases between them. This CDR3 is 15 amino acids long. CDR3 residues: CASSPGGKKGETQYF. CDR3 nucleotides: TGTGCCAGCAGCCCTGGGGGAAAAAAGGGAGAGACCCAGTACTTC.

This clonotype occurred many times. The CDR3: CSALVLDTQYF. The CDR3 DNA follows: TGCAGTGCGTTGGTTTTAGATACGCAGTATTTT. The genes are TRBV20-1 and TRBJ2-3; D uncertain. Germline V lookup: CDR1 DFQATT, CDR2 SNEGSKA (reference sequence). Trimming shortened V by 6 bases and J by 5 bases, and 9 bases separated the two germline ends. This CDR3 has 11 amino acids.

This chain connects TRBV6-1 to TRBJ2-1; 7 nucleotides align to TRBD2. Germline V gene data show CDR1 as MNHNS and CDR2 as SASEGT. The CDR3 sequence is 14 residues long. The V gene end was trimmed by 6 bases and the J gene end by 6 bases; junction bases not matched to a gene: 8. CDR3 sequence (DNA): TGTGCCAGCAGCCCCGCTAGCGGAACCAATGAGCAGTTCTTC. It codes for CASSPASGTNEQFF.

The chain combines TRBV20-1 with TRBJ1-3; TRBD1 might be the D (6 bases). The CDR3 sequence is 13 residues long. Looked up from germline, CDR1 is DFQATT and CDR2 is SNEGSKA (reference sequence). V dropped 6 bases and J dropped 0 bases, with 9 bases sitting between them. CDR3 sequence reads: CSAWDISGNTIYF. CDR3 bases: TGCAGTGCCTGGGACATCTCTGGAAACACCATATATTTT.

The rearrangement joins TRBV15 to TRBJ1-2; unclear D gene. V shed 6 bases and J shed 5 bases, with 19 bases lying between them. This CDR3 spans 15 amino acids. Germline loops: CDR1 LNHNV, CDR2 YYDKDF (reference sequence). CDR3 in DNA: TGTGCCACCAGGGCGGGTTTCGGGCGTGGATATGGCTACACCTTC. It codes for CATRAGFGRGYGYTF.

This clonotype was counted a few times. The rearrangement joins TRBV20-1 to TRBJ1-1, with D possibly being TRBD1 (5 bases). The V and J ends lost 0 bases and 6 bases respectively, with 20 bases between them. Germline CDR1 reads DFQATT; CDR2 reads SNEGSKA (reference sequence). This CDR3 has 16 residues. The DNA for the CDR3 is TGCAGTGCTAGAGATCTGAGTGGGACCGGGGAGGCTGAAGCTTTCTTT. It codes for CSARDLSGTGEAEAFF.

This clonotype was detected many times. The chain links TRBV30 to TRBJ2-1; 7 nucleotides line up with TRBD1. V lost 1 base, J lost 3 bases, and 3 bases stayed unmatched. CDR3 length: 14 amino acids. Germline V lookup: CDR1 GTSNPN, CDR2 SVGIG (reference sequence). As DNA, the CDR3 is TGTGCCTGGAGTGCAGGGGGTGGCTACAATGAGCAGTTCTTC. Its protein is CAWSAGGGYNEQFF.

The chain links TRBV4-2 to TRBJ2-1; a weak D match, TRBD1 (6 bases). CDR1 is LGHNA, CDR2 YNFKEQ, per germline. V gave up 6 bases and J gave up 0 bases, with 12 bases separating them. The CDR3 is made up of 15 amino acids. The CDR3, as DNA: TGTGCCAGCAGTTATGACAGGTTCTCCTACAATGAGCAGTTCTTC. Its protein is CASSYDRFSYNEQFF.

V is TRBV7-8 and J is TRBJ2-7, with a possible D match to TRBD1 (6 bases). Trimming stripped 8 bases from V and 3 bases from J, with 14 bases between. The CDR3 consists of 13 residues. Germline V CDR1 and CDR2: SGHVS, FQNEAQ. As DNA, the CDR3 is TGTGCCAGCCGCCAGTCAGGGGTCTACGAGCAGTACTTC. It encodes CASRQSGVYEQYF.

The chain joins TRBV20-1 to TRBJ2-5; no definite D call. The length of the CDR3 is 12 residues. Per germline, CDR1 DFQATT and CDR2 SNEGSKA (reference sequence). With 6 bases removed from V and 7 bases from J, the gap between germline ends came to 15 bases. CDR3 nucleotides: TGCAGTGCCTTGACACTTCCAGGGACCCAGTACTTC. Translated, it gives CSALTLPGTQYF.

The chain is built from TRBV5-5 and TRBJ2-7; no reliable D call. This CDR3 comprises 15 residues. The germline CDR1 and CDR2 sequences are SGHKS and YYEKEE (reference sequence). The germline V and J ends were trimmed by 4 bases and 7 bases, with 21 bases remaining between them. CDR3 sequence reads: CASSTTSGSVGEQYF. CDR3 in DNA: TGTGCCAGCAGCACGACATCCGGATCAGTAGGAGAGCAGTACTTC.